These T cell receptor beta chains were read from a single sample in a study of shared clonotypes between healthy human individuals. Clones were sequenced by immunoSEQ multiplex PCR, and TCRdb holds only the in-frame ones, with some missing. The data contain 950,000 to 1,100,000 clones, roughly 74% of them seen just once; the ten biggest clones take up roughly 0.55%. Sample: memory CD4+ T cells from PBMCs. Receptors originate from a man aged 18 to 29 in good health. Some clones in this sample may be carry-over from other donors' samples. Both conserved end residues are part of each CDR3. The order of the fields is J gene, clone size, D gene, V gene, CDR3 DNA, CDR3 protein. A D gene is named only where the DNA matches it firmly. Some rows mark clone size as missing; the rest say once, few, many or name a class of expanded clone.

>TRBJ2-3|.|.|TRBV11-2
TGTGCCAGCAGCTCACTGTTGACAGATACGCAGTATTTT
CASSSLLTDTQYF
>TRBJ1-5|.|.|TRBV6-5
TGTGCCAGCAGTTACTCGATGGGTAATCAGCCCCAGCATTTT
CASSYSMGNQPQHF
>TRBJ1-5|.|.|TRBV5-8
TGTGCCAGCAGCTCGGGGAGGGGACGGTATCAGCCCCAGCATTTT
CASSSGRGRYQPQHF
>TRBJ1-1|.|TRBD1|TRBV19
TGTGCCAGTAGTAAACGATCGGACAGGGCGAAAGCTTTCTTT
CASSKRSDRAKAFF
>TRBJ1-5|.|TRBD1|TRBV4-2
TGTGCCAGCAGCCAAAGAGCCACGACAGGGGGAAGTCAGCCCCAGCATTTT
CASSQRATTGGSQPQHF
>TRBJ2-3|.|TRBD2|TRBV7-9
TGTGCCAGCAGCTTTTTACTAGCGGGAGCGCAGGATACGCAGTATTTT
CASSFLLAGAQDTQYF
>TRBJ2-5|.|.|TRBV27
TGTGCCAGCAGTTTTTTGGGGACTGGGTCCCAGTACTTC
CASSFLGTGSQYF
>TRBJ1-2|.|.|TRBV6-5
TGTGCCAGCAGTTACCGGGCGGGGGCAGAGGGCTACACCTTC
CASSYRAGAEGYTF
>TRBJ2-7|.|TRBD2|TRBV5-1
TGCGCCAGTGCCCCCGCGGGAGGAACCTCCTACGAGCAGTACTTC
CASAPAGGTSYEQYF
>TRBJ1-5|once|.|TRBV2
TGTGCCAGCAGTGGTCAGGGGAAGTATCAGCCCCAGCATTTT
CASSGQGKYQPQHF
>TRBJ1-4|.|TRBD1|TRBV27
TGTGCCAGCAGTTTCACCAGGGGGTATGAAAAACTGTTTTTT
CASSFTRGYEKLFF
>TRBJ1-2|many|.|TRBV30
TGTGCCTGGAGTGTATCCCTTATTGGGGGCTACACCTTC
CAWSVSLIGGYTF
>TRBJ2-7|.|TRBD2|TRBV7-8
TGTGCCAGCAAAGCGGGAGGGGTAGTGCAGTACTTC
CASKAGGVVQYF
>TRBJ1-2|.|TRBD1|TRBV18
TGTGCCAGCTCACCATGGATGTCTCAGGGGGCGGGGTATGGCTACACCTTC
CASSPWMSQGAGYGYTF
>TRBJ2-1|.|TRBD2|TRBV5-1
TGCGCCGGCAGCCCGTTAGCGGGAGTGGGGAATGAGCAGTTCTTC
CAGSPLAGVGNEQFF
>TRBJ2-3|.|.|TRBV5-1
TGCGCCAGCAGCTTGGCTGGGGGTGGGGCAGATACGCAGTATTTT
CASSLAGGGADTQYF
>TRBJ1-2|few|.|TRBV9
TGTGCCAGCAGCTCCCGGCCCCAAGACGGCCATGGCTACACCTTC
CASSSRPQDGHGYTF
>TRBJ2-1|.|TRBD1|TRBV6-1
TGTGCCAGCAGTGAACGAGGGGGCCCGAATGAGCAGTTCTTC
CASSERGGPNEQFF
>TRBJ1-1|.|.|TRBV7-9
TGTGCCAGCAGCTTGAATAGACCGGGCACTGAAGCTTTCTTT
CASSLNRPGTEAFF
>TRBJ2-1|.|.|TRBV15
TGTGCCACCAGCAGAGATATAGGCGGATTGGGTGAGCAGTTCTTC
CATSRDIGGLGEQFF
>TRBJ2-5|.|TRBD2|TRBV29-1
TGCAGCGTTCTGGGACTAGCGGGAGGGTTAACCCAGTACTTC
CSVLGLAGGLTQYF
>TRBJ2-7|.|TRBD2|TRBV10-3
TGTGCCATCAGTTTAACTAGCGGGAGTATACACGAGCAGTACTTC
CAISLTSGSIHEQYF
>TRBJ1-2|.|.|TRBV28
TGTGCCAGCAGGAACCTCCGGGAGCCCAACTATGGCTACACCTTC
CASRNLREPNYGYTF
>TRBJ2-6|once|.|TRBV4-2
TGTGCCAGCAGCCAAGGGGGGCGCGGGGCCAACGTCCTGACTTTC
CASSQGGRGANVLTF
>TRBJ2-3|.|TRBD2|TRBV4-3
TGCGCCAGCAGCCAGTTTGTGACTAGCGGGAGTACAGATACGCAGTATTTT
CASSQFVTSGSTDTQYF
>TRBJ1-4|few|.|TRBV5-1
TGCGCCAGCGCCCGGGGGCCGGATGAAAAACTGTTTTTT
CASARGPDEKLFF
>TRBJ2-1|.|TRBD1|TRBV28
TGTGCCAGCCAACAGGGGCCTGCCTACAATGAGCAGTTCTTC
CASQQGPAYNEQFF
>TRBJ2-7|few|.|TRBV5-1
TGCGCCAGCAGCTTGGAGGGTCGGGACGAGCAGTACTTC
CASSLEGRDEQYF
>TRBJ2-7|.|.|TRBV15
TGTGCCACCAGCAGAGGGGAGGGGGGCGAGCAGTACTTC
CATSRGEGGEQYF
>TRBJ1-2|.|TRBD1|TRBV28
TGTGCCAGCAGTCTTATCGACAGGGGGCTCGGAGGCTACACCTTC
CASSLIDRGLGGYTF
>TRBJ1-4|.|.|TRBV19
TGTGCCAGTAGTCCCACACTCGGAGGGAAACTGTTTTTT
CASSPTLGGKLFF
>TRBJ1-5|.|.|TRBV6-6
TGTGCCAGCAGCACTGGACAGAGCTCCTGGCCCCAGCATTTT
CASSTGQSSWPQHF
>TRBJ2-1|.|TRBD2|TRBV18
TGTGCCAGCTCAATTAGCGGGATTACCTACAATGAGCAGTTCTTC
CASSISGITYNEQFF
>TRBJ1-2|.|TRBD1|TRBV5-1
TGCGCCAGCAGCTCGAGGCGGGACAGCAACTATGGCTACACCTTC
CASSSRRDSNYGYTF
>TRBJ1-3|.|TRBD1|TRBV7-2
TGTGCCAGCAGCCGGACAGGGGCTGGAAACACCATATATTTT
CASSRTGAGNTIYF